This TCR beta chain was obtained from a study of regulatory T cells in long-lasting Graves disease. Study-level findings and limits: Shared public clonotypes totalled about 2,600 in persistent patients, compared with roughly 970 in new patients. Peripheral blood alone, not thyroid tissue, underwent study.

This clonotype was seen at least ten times. No antigen is known for it. The TCR beta library used iRepertoire HTBI primers with Arm-PCR amplification of CDR3. One entry per CDR3 protein results from TCRdb running MiXCR on the multiplex PCR reads. The table has about 300,000 distinct CDR3 sequences, about 18% seen once. Time point given: newly diagnosed GD, antithyroid drugs for less than 3 months. PBMC RNA was the source of the TCR library. This CDR3 spans 16 amino acids. V shed 3 bases and J 0 bases; nucleotides not matched to a gene: 3. The source was peripheral blood mononuclear cells (PBMCs), collected at new diagnosis, from a patient treated with antithyroid drugs. J is TRBJ2-3 and V is TRBV12-3 or TRBV12-4; 10 bases match TRBD2. The sequence was collected from a female donor with Graves disease. CDR3 sequence (DNA): TGTGCCAGCAGTTTTACTAGCGGGATTAGCACAGATACGCAGTATTTT. The encoded protein is CASSFTSGISTDTQYF.